This TCR beta chain was obtained from a study of T cell responses to AZD1222 COVID-19 vaccine. Sequencing used immunoSEQ multiplex PCR; TCRdb keeps in-frame clones, though not all of them. The data show 99,000 or so clones, approximately 86% seen once. The CDR3 spans 15 residues. CDR1 and CDR2 (germline): SGHTA, FQGTGA. V dropped 5 bases and J dropped 9; count of bases not matched to a gene: 11. The J gene is TRBJ2-1, the V gene TRBV7-3; 9 bases line up with TRBD1. The source material was peripheral blood, sampled 28 days after the second dose of the MenACWY control vaccine. The sequence derives from an adult who received the MenACWY meningococcal vaccine as a control. The CDR3 DNA sequence: TGTGCCAGCAGCACCGGGACAGGGCTCGTCAGTGAGCAGTTCTTC. Protein sequence: CASSTGTGLVSEQFF.